These 9 T cell receptor beta chains came from one sample sequenced in a study of blood T cell repertoires in COVID-19. The repertoire was sequenced with immunoSEQ multiplex PCR; TCRdb's copy has only in-frame clones and lacks some. The sample lists 90,000 to 130,000 clones; 82% were seen once. Source material: peripheral blood. Receptor source: a woman between 55 and 75 years old with acute or convalescent COVID-19.

The chain has TRBV6-4 and TRBJ1-6; possible D gene TRBD1, 5 bases. The V end was cut by 8 bases, the J end by 7 bases, with 12 bases between. The CDR3 extends over 13 amino acids. CDR1 MRHNA and CDR2 SNTAGT come from the germline V gene. The CDR3 region is CASWGLLNSPLHF. The CDR3 DNA reads TGTGCCAGCTGGGGCCTTCTAAATTCACCCCTCCACTTT.

CDR3 sequence: CASSVEDYQTDTQYF. For the CDR3, the DNA is TGTGCCAGCAGCGTAGAGGACTACCAAACAGATACGCAGTATTTT. The rearrangement uses TRBV9 and TRBJ2-3; D may be TRBD2 (6 bases). Between the trimmed V and J ends, which lost 0 bases and 3 bases, there was a span of 11 bases. Germline values: CDR1 SGDLS, CDR2 YYNGEE. The CDR3 runs to 15 residues.

J is TRBJ2-2 and V is TRBV18; D might be TRBD1 (6 bases). CDR3 length: 16 amino acids. With 5 bases removed from V and 3 bases from J, the gap between germline ends came to 16 bases. The germline V gene encodes CDR1 KGHSH and CDR2 LQKENI. The CDR3 is CASSLQGSVDTGELFF. The CDR3 bases are TGTGCCAGCTCATTACAGGGATCAGTCGACACCGGGGAGCTGTTTTTT.

The CDR3 here is CASSLGCFRGPAGLTYEQYF. Here the CDR3 DNA reads TGTGCCAGCAGCCTAGGATGTTTCAGGGGGCCAGCCGGACTCACCTACGAGCAGTACTTC. This chain connects TRBV3-1 (or the pseudogene TRBV3-2) to TRBJ2-7; 8 bases fit TRBD1. Germline lookup yields CDR1 LGHDT and CDR2 YNNKEL (reference sequence). The J segment lost 2 bases and the V segment lost 4 bases, leaving 22 bases of the junction unmatched. There are 20 residues in the CDR3.

The V call is TRBV6-5, the J call TRBJ1-2; D may be TRBD1 (6 bases). Trimming removed 6 bases at V and 8 bases at J, with 13 bases between. Per germline, CDR1 MNHEY and CDR2 SVGAGI. The CDR3 extends over 12 amino acids. The CDR3 protein is CASSRTDFGYTF. CDR3 DNA: TGTGCCAGCAGCAGGACAGATTTCGGCTACACCTTC.

The chain has TRBV7-2 and TRBJ1-4; 7 positions match TRBD1. V shed 3 bases and J 8 bases; nucleotides not matched to a gene: 9. Germline-derived CDR1 and CDR2 are SGHTA and FQGNSA. This CDR3 is 15 amino acids long. CDR3 in DNA: TGTGCCAGCAGCTTGCAACGTACAGGGGCGGAAAAACTGTTTTTT. Amino acid sequence: CASSLQRTGAEKLFF.

CDR3 sequence: CSVDRGPDTQYF. The DNA of the CDR3 is TGCAGCGTTGACAGGGGGCCAGATACGCAGTATTTT. V usage is TRBV29-1 and J usage is TRBJ2-3; 8 nucleotides line up with TRBD1. The V segment lost 3 bases and the J segment 4 bases; nucleotides outside the gene matches: 0. Germline CDR1 SQVTM, CDR2 ANQGSEA. The CDR3 consists of 12 residues.

V usage is TRBV5-1 and J usage is TRBJ1-3; a weak D match, TRBD1 (6 bases). Looked up from germline, CDR1 is SGHRS and CDR2 is YFSETQ. V lost 3 bases, J lost 4 bases, and 14 bases lay in between. The CDR3 extends over 15 amino acids. The CDR3 sequence is CASSSRTGFGNTIYF. Here the CDR3 DNA reads TGCGCCAGCAGCTCCAGAACAGGGTTCGGAAACACCATATATTTT.

This chain joins TRBV18 and TRBJ2-7; weak D call: TRBD2 (5 bases). The germline CDR1 and CDR2 sequences are KGHSH and LQKENI. The CDR3 runs 14 residues. Trimming pared 0 bases from V and 3 bases from J, leaving 9 bases between. The CDR3 region is CASSPPRESYEQYF. The CDR3 nucleotides read TGTGCCAGCTCACCACCTCGGGAAAGCTACGAGCAGTACTTC.